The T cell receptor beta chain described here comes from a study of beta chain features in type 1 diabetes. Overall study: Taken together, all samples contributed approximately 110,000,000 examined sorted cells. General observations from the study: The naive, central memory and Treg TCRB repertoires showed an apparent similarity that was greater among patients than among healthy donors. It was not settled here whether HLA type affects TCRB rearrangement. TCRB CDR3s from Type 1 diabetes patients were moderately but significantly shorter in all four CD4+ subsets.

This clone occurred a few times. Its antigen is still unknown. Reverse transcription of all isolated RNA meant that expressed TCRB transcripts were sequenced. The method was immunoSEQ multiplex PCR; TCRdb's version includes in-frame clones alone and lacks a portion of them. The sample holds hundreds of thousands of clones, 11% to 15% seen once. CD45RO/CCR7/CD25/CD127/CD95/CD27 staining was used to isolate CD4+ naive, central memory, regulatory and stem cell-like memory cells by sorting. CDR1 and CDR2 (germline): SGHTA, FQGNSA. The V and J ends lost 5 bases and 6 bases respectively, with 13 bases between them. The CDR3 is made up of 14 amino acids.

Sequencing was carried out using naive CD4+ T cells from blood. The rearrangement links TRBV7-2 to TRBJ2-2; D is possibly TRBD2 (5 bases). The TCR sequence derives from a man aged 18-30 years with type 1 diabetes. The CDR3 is CASSPVRDPGELFF. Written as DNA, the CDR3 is TGTGCCAGCAGCCCCGTCCGGGATCCCGGGGAGCTGTTTTTT.